This entry concerns a single T cell receptor beta chain. The record originates from a study of blood T cell repertoires in COVID-19. Study background: The origin of the acute and convalescent COVID-19 samples was the United States, Italy and Spain. Sample material is recorded as cDNA or gDNA derived from T cells, B-cell-depleted T cells, or PBMCs.

V was shortened by 4 bases and J by 1 base, with 8 bases between the two germline ends. This CDR3 region has 13 residues. The germline gives CDR1 SGHTA, CDR2 FQGNSA. Original handling: Reference gene primer amplification gave estimated nucleated cell counts. Clones were read by immunoSEQ multiplex PCR, and TCRdb kept only the in-frame ones, dropping some. That table supplies the V and J calls and clone size; D and trimming were determined from the DNA. Of roughly 40,000 clones in the sample, roughly nine tenths were seen once. The chain links TRBV7-2 to TRBJ2-7; D unresolved. This clonotype originated in a human donor in a cohort sampled during active COVID-19. What was sequenced was peripheral blood. In DNA form, the CDR3 reads TGTGCCAGCAGCTCCCAGATTTCCTACGAGCAGTACTTC. It encodes CASSSQISYEQYF.